This T cell receptor (beta chain) emerged from a study of follicular helper T cells after annual influenza vaccination. Assay used: immunoSEQ multiplex PCR; TCRdb lists only in-frame clones, some missing. The sample lists about 10,000 clones; 65% to 85% were seen once. Trimming at V came to 5 bases and at J to 2 bases, leaving 11 bases not matched to a gene. The germline gives CDR1 SGHTA, CDR2 FQGNSA. The CDR3 has 16 amino acids. Regarding time point: 2015-2016 season, 7 days after influenza vaccination. Adults received seasonal inactivated influenza vaccine, with sorted blood CD4 subsets sequenced before and after. Between about 40 and 110 mL of blood was drawn per time point. Cells are cTfh (non-naive CD4+CXCR5+PD-1+), split by ICOS and CD38 into double-positive or double-negative.

This sequence joins TRBV7-2 and TRBJ1-2; TRBD1 matches at 7 bases. Specimen: CXCR5+ CD38- circulating T follicular helper cells from blood, collected 7 days after influenza vaccination. Subset noted: circulating Tfh, non-naive CD4+CXCR5+PD-1+ (ICOS+CD38+ or ICOS-CD38-). The clonotype originates from an adult who received the influenza vaccine. The CDR3 loop reads CASSLGTVITNYGYTF. The CDR3 nucleotides are TGTGCCAGCAGCCTGGGGACAGTTATTACGAACTATGGCTACACCTTC.